A single count supports the clone carrying this T cell receptor (beta chain). PCR primers comprised 60 Vbeta and 13 Jbeta primers. Libraries were prepared by immunoSEQ multiplex PCR; TCRdb keeps only in-frame clonotypes and omits some of them. This table holds about 120,000 clones, about 86% found once. The data stem from a study of cytomegalovirus exposure and HLA in healthy donors. The length of the CDR3 is 17 residues. Looked up from germline, CDR1 is KGHSH and CDR2 is LQKENI. The junction had 8 bases not matched to a gene; V was cut back by 4 bases and J by 2 bases. The V and J genes are TRBV18 and TRBJ1-1; 12 nucleotides agree with TRBD1. Sequenced: PBMCs. The TCR originated in a middle-aged woman in good health and CMV-seronegative. In DNA, the CDR3 is TGTGCCAGCTCACTCAACGCCGGGACAGGGGGCAACACTGAAGCTTTCTTT. Translating gives CASSLNAGTGGNTEAFF. The whole variable domain, filled in from reference TRBV18 and TRBJ1-1, reads NAGVMQNPRHLVRRRGQEARLRCSPMKGHSHVYWYRQLPEEGLKFMVYLQKENIIDESGMPKERFSAEFPKEGPSILRIQQVVRGDSAAYFCASSLNAGTGGNTEAFFGQGTRLTVV.